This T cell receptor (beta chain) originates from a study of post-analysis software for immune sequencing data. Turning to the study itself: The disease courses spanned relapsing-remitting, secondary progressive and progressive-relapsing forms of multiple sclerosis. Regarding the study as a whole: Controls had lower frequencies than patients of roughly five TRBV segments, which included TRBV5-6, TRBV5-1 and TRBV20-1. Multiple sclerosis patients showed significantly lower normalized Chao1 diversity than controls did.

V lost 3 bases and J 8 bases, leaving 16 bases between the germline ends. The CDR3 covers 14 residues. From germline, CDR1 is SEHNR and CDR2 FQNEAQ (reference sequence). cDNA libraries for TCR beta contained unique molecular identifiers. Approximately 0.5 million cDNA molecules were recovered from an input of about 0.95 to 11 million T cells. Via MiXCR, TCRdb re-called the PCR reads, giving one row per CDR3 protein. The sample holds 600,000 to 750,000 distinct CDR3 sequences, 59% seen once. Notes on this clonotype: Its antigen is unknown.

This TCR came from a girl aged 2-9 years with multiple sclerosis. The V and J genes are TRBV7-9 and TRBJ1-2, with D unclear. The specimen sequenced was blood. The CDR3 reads CASSLSSEGSGYTF. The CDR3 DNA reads TGTGCCAGCAGCTTGAGTTCGGAAGGCTCCGGCTACACCTTC.